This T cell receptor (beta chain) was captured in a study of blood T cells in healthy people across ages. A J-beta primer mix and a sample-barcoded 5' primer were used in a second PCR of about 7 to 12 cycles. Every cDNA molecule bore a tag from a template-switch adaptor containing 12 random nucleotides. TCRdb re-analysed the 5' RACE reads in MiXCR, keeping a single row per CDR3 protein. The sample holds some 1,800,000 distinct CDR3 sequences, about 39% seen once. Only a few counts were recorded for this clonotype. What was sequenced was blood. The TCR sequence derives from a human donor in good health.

The CDR3 loop reads CASSPGQSIDEQYF. DNA of the CDR3: TGTGCCAGCTCCCCGGGACAGAGTATCGACGAGCAGTACTTC. This chain joins TRBV18 and TRBJ2-7; 7 nucleotides match TRBD1. V lost 6 bases, J lost 5 bases, and 10 bases stayed unmatched. Germline V gives CDR1 KGHSH, CDR2 LQKENI. The length of the CDR3 is 14 residues.